This T cell receptor beta chain was identified in a study of CD8+ T cells in alopecia areata. Findings and limits, study-wide: For baseline CD8+ expansion, any link to response stays uncertain with one nonresponder.

Indicated treatment: oral pan-JAK inhibitor, 5-10 mg twice daily. On this clone itself: Its antigen is still unknown.

Isolated RNA was reverse transcribed into cDNA used as the sequencing template. Data came from immunoSEQ multiplex PCR; TCRdb stores just in-frame clones and leaves some out. Of 95,000 to 100,000 clones listed, around 60% are singletons. The receptor's source is a human donor with alopecia areata. The specimen comprised CD8+ T cells sorted from blood, sampled at week 4, from a patient treated with tofacitinib.

CDR3 in DNA: TGTGCCAGCAGCCAGGAGGGTGCAGGGAGTCTGGAAAAACTGTTTTTT. This sequence encodes CASSQEGAGSLEKLFF. This rearrangement joins TRBV7-2 to TRBJ1-4; D may be TRBD1 (5 bases). This CDR3 has 16 residues. V was clipped by 5 bases and J by 8 bases, with 21 bases between them. Germline lookup yields CDR1 SGHTA and CDR2 FQGNSA.